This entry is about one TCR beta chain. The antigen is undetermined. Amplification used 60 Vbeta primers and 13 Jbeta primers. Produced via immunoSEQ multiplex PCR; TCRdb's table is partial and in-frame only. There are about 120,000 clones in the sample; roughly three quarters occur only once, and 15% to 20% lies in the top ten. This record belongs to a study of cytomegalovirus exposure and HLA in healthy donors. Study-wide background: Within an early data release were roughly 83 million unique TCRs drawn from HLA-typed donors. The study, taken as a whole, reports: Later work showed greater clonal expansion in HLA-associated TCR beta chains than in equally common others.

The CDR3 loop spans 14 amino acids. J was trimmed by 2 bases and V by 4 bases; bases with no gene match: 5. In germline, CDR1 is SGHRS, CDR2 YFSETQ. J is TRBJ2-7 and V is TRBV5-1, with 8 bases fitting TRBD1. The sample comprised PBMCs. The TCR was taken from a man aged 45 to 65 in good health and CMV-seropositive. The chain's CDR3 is CASSTGTGAYEQYF. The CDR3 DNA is TGCGCCAGCAGCACCGGGACAGGAGCCTACGAGCAGTACTTC.